The clone carrying this TCR beta chain was seen only once. These data are taken from a study of T cell changes during pregnancy in multiple sclerosis. There are 14 residues in the CDR3. V was trimmed by 4 bases and J by 0 bases, leaving 7 bases between them. Germline-derived CDR1 and CDR2 are MDHEN and SYDVKM. Sequenced by immunoSEQ multiplex PCR; TCRdb stores in-frame clones only, minus some. The sample records 35,000 to 50,000 clones, about 88% being singletons. The source material was CD4+ T cells from peripheral blood mononuclear cells, sampled in the second trimester of pregnancy. The sequence was collected from a female donor with multiple sclerosis, enrolled in a pregnancy study. The chain has TRBV28 and TRBJ1-3; unclear D gene. The CDR3 nucleotides read TGTGCCAGCAGTTGGCAAGACTCTGGAAACACCATATATTTT. Its translation: CASSWQDSGNTIYF.